Listed below are T cell receptor beta chains from one sample, sequenced in a study of cytotoxic CD8 clonotypes in ibrutinib-treated CLL. Sequencing used immunoSEQ multiplex PCR; TCRdb keeps in-frame clones, though not all of them. The sample includes some 93,000 clones, about 72% of them seen just once. Sequences were derived from PBMCs, sampled after 12 months of ibrutinib treatment. These receptors came from a human donor with chronic lymphocytic leukemia. CDR3s include the opening cysteine and the closing phenylalanine or tryptophan. A D gene is named only where the DNA matches it firmly. Part of the rows lack a size; the others show once, few, many or a class for expanded clones.

CASSLGGNEQFF | TGTGCCAGCAGCTTGGGTGGTAATGAGCAGTTCTTC | - | TRBJ2-1 | - | TRBV5-8
CASSYRDRGLNEQFF | TGTGCCAGCAGTTACCGGGACAGGGGGCTCAATGAGCAGTTCTTC | - | TRBJ2-1 | TRBD1 | TRBV6-5
CASAHSAQSNYGYTF | TGTGCCAGCGCCCACTCGGCACAGTCTAACTATGGCTACACCTTC | - | TRBJ1-2 | - | TRBV16
CASRATGSYEQYF | TGTGCCAGCAGGGCGACAGGGAGCTACGAGCAGTACTTC | - | TRBJ2-7 | TRBD1 | TRBV6-5
CASSIEGNHYGYTF | TGTGCCAGTAGTATCGAGGGAAATCACTATGGCTACACCTTC | - | TRBJ1-2 | - | TRBV19
CASSLGEGNQPQHF | TGTGCCAGCAGCCTCGGGGAGGGCAATCAGCCCCAGCATTTT | few | TRBJ1-5 | - | TRBV5-5
CASSAGTSSYYQETQYF | TGTGCCAGCAGTGCCGGGACTAGCTCATATTACCAAGAGACCCAGTACTTC | - | TRBJ2-5 | TRBD2 | TRBV6-1
CAWIGSVALGAFF | TGTGCCTGGATCGGCTCAGTGGCTTTAGGAGCTTTCTTT | - | TRBJ1-1 | - | TRBV30
CASSLGGGQGWGYTF | TGTGCCAGCAGCTTAGGAGGGGGCCAGGGCTGGGGCTACACCTTC | - | TRBJ1-2 | TRBD1 | TRBV7-2
CASSEPEGAGNEQFF | TGCGCCAGCAGCGAACCGGAGGGGGCCGGGAATGAGCAGTTCTTC | - | TRBJ2-1 | - | TRBV5-1
CASSVGPSGNEKLFF | TGTGCCAGCAGCGTAGGGCCGTCGGGTAATGAAAAACTGTTTTTT | - | TRBJ1-4 | - | TRBV5-8
CASSPRTSGGAGDTQYF | TGTGCCAGCAGCCCTCGCACTAGCGGGGGGGCGGGAGATACGCAGTATTTT | - | TRBJ2-3 | TRBD2 | TRBV7-2
CASSYGQDKYSPLHF | TGTGCCAGCAGTTACGGACAGGACAAATATTCACCCCTCCACTTT | - | TRBJ1-6 | TRBD1 | TRBV6-6
CASSPPQGYNSPLHF | TGTGCCAGCAGTCCCCCACAGGGCTATAATTCACCCCTCCACTTT | - | TRBJ1-6 | - | TRBV6-6
CASSTATGWTNQPQHF | TGTGCCAGTAGTACCGCGACAGGGTGGACAAATCAGCCCCAGCATTTT | - | TRBJ1-5 | TRBD1 | TRBV19
CASSLDIGAYGYTF | TGTGCCAGCAGCTTGGACATAGGGGCCTATGGCTACACCTTC | - | TRBJ1-2 | - | TRBV5-4
CASTPLGAGYYEQYF | TGTGCCAGCACCCCGTTGGGAGCGGGGTACTACGAGCAGTACTTC | - | TRBJ2-7 | TRBD2 | TRBV5-8
CASSLDGGGRTEAFF | TGCGCCAGCAGCTTGGATGGAGGGGGAAGGACTGAAGCTTTCTTT | - | TRBJ1-1 | - | TRBV5-1
CASSLDGASSYEQYF | TGCGCCAGCAGCCTTGACGGTGCTAGCTCCTACGAGCAGTACTTC | - | TRBJ2-7 | - | TRBV5-1
CASSPDRLYYGYTF | TGCGCCAGCAGCCCGGACAGGCTATACTATGGCTACACCTTC | - | TRBJ1-2 | TRBD1 | TRBV5-1
CASSTGTANSPLHF | TGTGCCAGTAGTACCGGGACAGCAAATTCACCCCTCCACTTT | once | TRBJ1-6 | TRBD1 | TRBV19
CASSLDSGGADEQFF | TGCGCCAGCAGCTTGGATAGCGGGGGGGCCGATGAGCAGTTCTTC | once | TRBJ2-1 | TRBD2 | TRBV5-1
CASSLAGHEQFF | TGTGCCAGCAGCTTAGCAGGACATGAGCAGTTCTTC | - | TRBJ2-1 | - | TRBV7-9
CSVDLGTDTQYF | TGCAGCGTTGATCTGGGCACAGATACGCAGTATTTT | - | TRBJ2-3 | - | TRBV29-1
CASSSGLAGADTQYF | TGTGCCAGCAGCTCGGGACTAGCGGGGGCAGATACGCAGTATTTT | - | TRBJ2-3 | TRBD2 | TRBV7-3
CATSSRQGTNEKLFF | TGTGCCACCAGCAGCCGTCAGGGCACTAATGAAAAACTGTTTTTT | once | TRBJ1-4 | - | TRBV15
CASKLEGRGNYFTGELFF | TGTGCCAGTAAATTGGAGGGTCGGGGCAACTACTTTACCGGGGAGCTGTTTTTT | - | TRBJ2-2 | - | TRBV19
CASSPTGQNNEQFF | TGCGCCAGCAGCCCGACGGGACAGAACAATGAGCAGTTCTTC | - | TRBJ2-1 | TRBD1 | TRBV5-1
CAAGGIGSRNTEAFF | TGTGCCGCCGGAGGGATAGGCTCTCGGAACACTGAAGCTTTCTTT | - | TRBJ1-1 | - | TRBV6-6
CASSLSSGGAYYGYTF | TGTGCCAGCAGCTTGTCGTCAGGGGGCGCGTACTATGGCTACACCTTC | - | TRBJ1-2 | TRBD1 | TRBV5-5
CASSFVPSTGPSSYEQYF | TGCGCCAGCAGCTTTGTTCCCTCGACAGGCCCCAGCTCCTACGAGCAGTACTTC | - | TRBJ2-7 | - | TRBV5-1
CASSLGSASGTQETQYF | TGTGCCAGCAGCTTAGGGTCCGCTAGCGGGACTCAAGAGACCCAGTACTTC | - | TRBJ2-5 | TRBD2 | TRBV7-9
CAWSFKNGNQPQHF | TGTGCCTGGAGCTTTAAAAACGGCAATCAGCCCCAGCATTTT | - | TRBJ1-5 | - | TRBV30
CASSRDKLVDTQYF | TGCGCCAGCAGCCGTGACAAACTCGTGGATACGCAGTATTTT | - | TRBJ2-3 | - | TRBV10-1
CSVEGVNAYEQYF | TGCAGCGTTGAAGGGGTCAACGCCTACGAGCAGTACTTC | - | TRBJ2-7 | - | TRBV29-1
CASSELAGDFRETQYF | TGTGCCAGCAGTGAATTGGCGGGGGATTTTCGAGAGACCCAGTACTTC | few | TRBJ2-5 | TRBD2 | TRBV6-1
CASSETGNALLKQFF | TGTGCCAGCAGTGAGACAGGGAATGCGCTGTTGAAGCAGTTCTTC | - | TRBJ2-1 | TRBD1 | TRBV9
CASSFARDGHGTARGRHF | TGTGCCAGCAGCTTTGCCAGGGACGGGCACGGGACCGCACGAGGCCGTCACTTC | - | TRBJ2-5 | - | TRBV7-9
CSEGDSRGAFF | TGCAGCGAGGGGGACAGCCGGGGCGCTTTCTTT | - | TRBJ1-1 | TRBD1 | TRBV29-1
CAMGMERETQYF | TGTGCCATGGGCATGGAAAGAGAGACCCAGTACTTC | - | TRBJ2-5 | - | TRBV27
CAWSVPGIAAFF | TGTGCCTGGAGTGTACCCGGGATCGCAGCTTTCTTT | few | TRBJ1-1 | - | TRBV30
CASSYQAGPYEQYF | TGTGCCAGCAGTTACCAAGCGGGTCCCTACGAGCAGTACTTC | - | TRBJ2-7 | - | TRBV6-5
CASSSSLGLNNSPLHF | TGTGCCAGCAGCTCTTCCCTCGGGTTAAATAATTCACCCCTCCACTTT | - | TRBJ1-6 | - | TRBV7-9
CASSLEPAGVTDTQYF | TGTGCCAGCAGCTTGGAGCCAGCGGGGGTGACAGATACGCAGTATTTT | - | TRBJ2-3 | TRBD2 | TRBV5-5
CATSTPPQAHYTF | TGTGCCACCAGCACCCCCCCCCAGGCCCACTACACCTTC | few | TRBJ1-2 | - | TRBV15